Detailed here is one TCR beta chain. Profiling relied on immunoSEQ multiplex PCR, and the TCRdb table lists in-frame clones only, not all of them. The sample shows 150,000 to 200,000 clones, more than 75% of them seen only once. This record comes from a study of blood T cell repertoires in COVID-19. CDR3 length equals 15 residues. The germline gives CDR1 MGHDK, CDR2 SYGVNS. The germline V and J ends were trimmed by 6 bases and 0 bases, with 13 bases remaining between them. The sample consisted of peripheral blood. This receptor was taken from a human donor in a cohort sampled during active COVID-19. The chain has TRBV25-1 and TRBJ2-3; D perhaps matches TRBD2 (6 bases). The CDR3 DNA follows: TGTGCCAGCAGCGGGAGTGGCTCTAGCACAGATACGCAGTATTTT. This sequence encodes CASSGSGSSTDTQYF. The entire variable domain, with the rest obtained from reference TRBV25-1 and TRBJ2-3, is as follows: EADIYQTPRYLVIGTGKKITLECSQTMGHDKMYWYQQDPGMELHLIHYSYGVNSTEKGDLSSESTVSRIRTEHFPLTLESARPSHTSQYLCASSGSGSSTDTQYFGPGTRLTVL.